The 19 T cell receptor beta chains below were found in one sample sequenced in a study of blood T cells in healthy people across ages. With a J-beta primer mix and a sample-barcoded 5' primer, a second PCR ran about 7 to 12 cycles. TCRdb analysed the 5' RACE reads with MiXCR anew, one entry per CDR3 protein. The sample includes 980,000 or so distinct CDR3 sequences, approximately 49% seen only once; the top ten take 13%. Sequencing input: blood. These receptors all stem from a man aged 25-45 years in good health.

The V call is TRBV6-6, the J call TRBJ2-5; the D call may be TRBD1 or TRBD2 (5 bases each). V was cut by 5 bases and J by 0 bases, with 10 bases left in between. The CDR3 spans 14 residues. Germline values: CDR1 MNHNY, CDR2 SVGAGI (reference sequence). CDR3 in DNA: TGTGCCAGCAGTCTTCTGGGGGACCAAGAGACCCAGTACTTC. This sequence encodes CASSLLGDQETQYF.

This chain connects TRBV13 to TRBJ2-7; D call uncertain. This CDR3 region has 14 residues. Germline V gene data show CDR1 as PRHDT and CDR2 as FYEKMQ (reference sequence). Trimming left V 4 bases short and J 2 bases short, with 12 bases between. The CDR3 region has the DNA TGTGCCAGCAGCTCGGATCCGGGCGCCTACGAGCAGTACTTC. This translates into CASSSDPGAYEQYF.

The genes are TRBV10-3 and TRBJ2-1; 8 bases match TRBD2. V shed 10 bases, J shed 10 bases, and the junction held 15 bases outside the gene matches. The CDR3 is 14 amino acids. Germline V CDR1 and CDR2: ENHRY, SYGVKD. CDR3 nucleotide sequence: TGTGCCACTTCCGCCCGGGAGGGGAACGACGAGCAGTTCTTC. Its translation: CATSAREGNDEQFF.

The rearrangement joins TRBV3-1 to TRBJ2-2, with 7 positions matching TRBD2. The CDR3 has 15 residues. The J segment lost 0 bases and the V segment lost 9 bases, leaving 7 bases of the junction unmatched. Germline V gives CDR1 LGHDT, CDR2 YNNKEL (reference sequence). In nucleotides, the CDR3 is TGTGCCAGTCGAGCGGGAAACGCGAACACCGGGGAGCTGTTTTTT. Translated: CASRAGNANTGELFF.

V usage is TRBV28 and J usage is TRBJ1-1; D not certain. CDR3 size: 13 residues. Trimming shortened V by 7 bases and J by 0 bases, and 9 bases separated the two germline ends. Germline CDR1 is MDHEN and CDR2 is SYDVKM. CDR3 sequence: CASKNGMNTEAFF. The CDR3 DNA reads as TGTGCCAGCAAGAACGGAATGAACACTGAAGCTTTCTTT.

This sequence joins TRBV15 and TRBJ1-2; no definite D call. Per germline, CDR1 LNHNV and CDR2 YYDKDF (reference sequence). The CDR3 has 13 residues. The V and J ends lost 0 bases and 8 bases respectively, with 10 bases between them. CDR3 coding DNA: TGTGCCACCAGCAGAGATTATAAGAAGGGCTACACCTTC. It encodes CATSRDYKKGYTF.

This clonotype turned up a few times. The CDR3: CASSLAVEQYF. DNA for the CDR3: TGTGCCAGCAGTTTGGCAGTCGAGCAGTACTTC. The genes are TRBV12-3 or TRBV12-4 and TRBJ2-7; D is unresolved. With 3 bases removed from V and 6 bases from J, the gap between germline ends came to 6 bases. The length of the CDR3 is 11 residues.

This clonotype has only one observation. CDR3 sequence reads: CASSVGIGGSGANVLTF. As DNA, the CDR3 is TGTGCCAGCAGCGTAGGGATAGGGGGTTCTGGGGCCAACGTCCTGACTTTC. This chain uses TRBV9 with TRBJ2-6, with a tentative D call TRBD1 (6 bases). V was trimmed by 0 bases and J by 1 base, leaving 11 bases between them. CDR1 is SGDLS and CDR2 is YYNGEE in the germline V gene. CDR3 length equals 17 residues.

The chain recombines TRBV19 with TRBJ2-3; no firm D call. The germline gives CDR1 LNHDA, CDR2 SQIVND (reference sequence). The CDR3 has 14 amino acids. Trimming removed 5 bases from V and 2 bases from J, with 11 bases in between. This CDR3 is CASSAHALTDTQYF. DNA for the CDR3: TGTGCCAGTAGTGCCCACGCGCTCACAGATACGCAGTATTTT.

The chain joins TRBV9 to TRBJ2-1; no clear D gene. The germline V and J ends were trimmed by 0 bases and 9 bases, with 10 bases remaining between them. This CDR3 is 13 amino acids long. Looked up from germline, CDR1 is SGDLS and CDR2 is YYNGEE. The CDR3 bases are TGTGCCAGCAGCGTAGTGCCGAATGGTGAGCAGTTCTTC. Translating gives CASSVVPNGEQFF.

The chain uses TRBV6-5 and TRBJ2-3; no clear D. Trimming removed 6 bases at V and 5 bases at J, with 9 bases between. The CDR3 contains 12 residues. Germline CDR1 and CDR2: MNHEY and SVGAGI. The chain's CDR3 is CASRPAGDTQYF. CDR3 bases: TGTGCCAGCAGGCCGGCTGGAGATACGCAGTATTTT.

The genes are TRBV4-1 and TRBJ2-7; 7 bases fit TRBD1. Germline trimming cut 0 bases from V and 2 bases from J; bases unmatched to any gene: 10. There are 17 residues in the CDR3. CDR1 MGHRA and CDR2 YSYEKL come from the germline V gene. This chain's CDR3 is CASSQEGTAKSTYEQYF. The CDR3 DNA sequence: TGCGCCAGCAGCCAAGAAGGGACAGCAAAATCAACCTACGAGCAGTACTTC.

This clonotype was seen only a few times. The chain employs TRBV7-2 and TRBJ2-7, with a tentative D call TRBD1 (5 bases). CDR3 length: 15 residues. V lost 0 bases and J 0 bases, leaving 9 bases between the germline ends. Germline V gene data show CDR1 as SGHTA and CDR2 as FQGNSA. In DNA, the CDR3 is TGTGCCAGCAGCTTAGCTCAGGGTGTCTCCTACGAGCAGTACTTC. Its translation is CASSLAQGVSYEQYF. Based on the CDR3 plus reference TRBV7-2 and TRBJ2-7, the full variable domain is GAGVSQSPSNKVTEKGKDVELRCDPISGHTALYWYRQSLGQGLEFLIYFQGNSAPDKSGLPSDRFSAERTGGSVSTLTIQRTQQEDSAVYLCASSLAQGVSYEQYFGPGTRLTVT.

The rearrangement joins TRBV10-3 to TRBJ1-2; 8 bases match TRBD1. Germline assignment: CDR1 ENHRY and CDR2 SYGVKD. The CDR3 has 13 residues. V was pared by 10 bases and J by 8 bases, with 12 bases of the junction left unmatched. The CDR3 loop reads CASWTGTNLGYTF. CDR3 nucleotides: TGTGCCAGCTGGACAGGGACAAACCTAGGCTACACCTTC.

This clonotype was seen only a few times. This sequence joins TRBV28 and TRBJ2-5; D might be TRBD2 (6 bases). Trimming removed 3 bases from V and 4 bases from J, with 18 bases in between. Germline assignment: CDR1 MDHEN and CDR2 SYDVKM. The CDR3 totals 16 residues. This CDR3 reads CASSFRDLGSSETQYF. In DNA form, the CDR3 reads TGTGCCAGCAGTTTCCGGGACTTGGGGAGTTCAGAGACCCAGTACTTC. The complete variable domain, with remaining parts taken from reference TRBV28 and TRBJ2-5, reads DVKVTQSSRYLVKRTGEKVFLECVQDMDHENMFWYRQDPGLGLRLIYFSYDVKMKEKGDIPEGYSVSREKKERFSLILESASTNQTSMYLCASSFRDLGSSETQYFGPGTRLLVL.

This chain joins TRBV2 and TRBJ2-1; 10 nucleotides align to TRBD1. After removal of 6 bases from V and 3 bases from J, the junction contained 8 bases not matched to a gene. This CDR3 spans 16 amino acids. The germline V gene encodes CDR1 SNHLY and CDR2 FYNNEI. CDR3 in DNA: TGTGCCAGCAGGGCCCCCGGGACAGGGGTCTACAATGAGCAGTTCTTC. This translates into CASRAPGTGVYNEQFF.

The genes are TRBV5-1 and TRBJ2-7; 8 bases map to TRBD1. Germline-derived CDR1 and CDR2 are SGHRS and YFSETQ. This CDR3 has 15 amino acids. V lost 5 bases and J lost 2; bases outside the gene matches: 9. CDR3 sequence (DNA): TGCGCCAGCAGTTCGGGACAGGTCCCTCCCTACGAGCAGTACTTC. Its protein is CASSSGQVPPYEQYF.

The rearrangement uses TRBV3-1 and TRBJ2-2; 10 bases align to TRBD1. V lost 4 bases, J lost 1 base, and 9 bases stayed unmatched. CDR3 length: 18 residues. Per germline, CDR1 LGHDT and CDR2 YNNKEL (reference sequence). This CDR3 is CASSPPLWTGGNTGELFF. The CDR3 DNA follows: TGTGCCAGCAGCCCCCCCCTTTGGACAGGGGGGAACACCGGGGAGCTGTTTTTT.

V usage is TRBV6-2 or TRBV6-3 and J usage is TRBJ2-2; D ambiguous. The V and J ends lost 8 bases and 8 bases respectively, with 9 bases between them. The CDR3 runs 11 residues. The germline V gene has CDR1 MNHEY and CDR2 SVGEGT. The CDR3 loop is CASVETGELFF. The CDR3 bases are TGTGCCAGCGTGGAAACAGGGGAGCTGTTTTTT.